The clone carrying this T cell receptor beta chain was detected many times. This entry belongs to a study of T cells in Graves' hyperthyroidism and ophthalmopathy. Germline assignment: CDR1 MNHNS and CDR2 SASEGT. The CDR3 runs to 12 residues. The V end lost 7 bases, the J end lost 5 bases, and 11 bases lay between the germline ends. Amplified TCR beta CDR3 regions derived from RNA transcripts. TCR CDR3 underwent first-round RT-PCR with the HTBI primer set. TCRdb ran MiXCR on the multiplex PCR reads and lists one entry per CDR3 protein. The sample gives roughly 180,000 distinct CDR3 sequences, over 15% of which show up once; approximately 28% is in the top ten. The study left out patients who had uncontrolled infection, other autoimmune disease, pregnancy or lactation.

This TCR was sampled from a woman aged 45-65 years with Graves' hyperthyroidism. V is TRBV6-1 and J is TRBJ2-5; D is unclear. Sequenced input: blood. This CDR3 is CASNIPGETQYF. CDR3 sequence (DNA): TGTGCCAGCAACATTCCCGGGGAGACCCAGTACTTC.